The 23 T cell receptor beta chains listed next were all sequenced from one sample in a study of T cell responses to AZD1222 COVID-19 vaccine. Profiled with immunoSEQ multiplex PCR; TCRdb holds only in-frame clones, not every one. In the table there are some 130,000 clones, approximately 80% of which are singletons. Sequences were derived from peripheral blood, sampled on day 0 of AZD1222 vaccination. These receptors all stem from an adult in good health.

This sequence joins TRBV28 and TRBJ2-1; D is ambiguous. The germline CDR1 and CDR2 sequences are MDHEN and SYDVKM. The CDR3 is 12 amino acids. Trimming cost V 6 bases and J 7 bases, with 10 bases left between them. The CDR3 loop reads CASSVRKNEQFF. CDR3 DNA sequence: TGTGCCAGCAGCGTAAGGAAAAATGAGCAGTTCTTC.

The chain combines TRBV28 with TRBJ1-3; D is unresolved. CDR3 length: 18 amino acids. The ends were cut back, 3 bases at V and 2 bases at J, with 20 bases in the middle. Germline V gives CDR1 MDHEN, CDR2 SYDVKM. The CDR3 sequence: CASSLFPPWGRTGNTIYF. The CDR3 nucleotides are TGTGCCAGCAGTTTGTTCCCGCCGTGGGGTCGGACTGGAAACACCATATATTTT.

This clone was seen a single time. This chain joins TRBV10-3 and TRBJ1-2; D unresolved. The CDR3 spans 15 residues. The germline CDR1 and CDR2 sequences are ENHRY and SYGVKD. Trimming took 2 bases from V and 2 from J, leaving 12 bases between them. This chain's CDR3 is CAISEEDPVNYGYTF. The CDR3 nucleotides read TGTGCCATCAGTGAGGAAGACCCTGTAAACTATGGCTACACCTTC.

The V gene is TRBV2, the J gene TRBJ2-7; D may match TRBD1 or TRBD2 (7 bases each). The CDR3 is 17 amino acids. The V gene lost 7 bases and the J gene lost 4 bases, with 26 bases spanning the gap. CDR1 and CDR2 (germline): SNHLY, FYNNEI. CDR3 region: CASTAIWAGGTIYEQYF. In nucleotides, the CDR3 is TGTGCCAGCACCGCTATCTGGGCAGGGGGGACTATTTACGAGCAGTACTTC.

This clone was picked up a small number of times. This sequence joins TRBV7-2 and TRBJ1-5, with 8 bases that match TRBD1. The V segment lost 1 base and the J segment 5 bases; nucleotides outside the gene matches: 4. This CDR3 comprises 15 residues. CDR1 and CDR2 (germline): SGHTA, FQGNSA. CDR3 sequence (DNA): TGTGCCAGCAGCTTAGGCCCAGGGGGCTATCAGCCCCAGCATTTT. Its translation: CASSLGPGGYQPQHF.

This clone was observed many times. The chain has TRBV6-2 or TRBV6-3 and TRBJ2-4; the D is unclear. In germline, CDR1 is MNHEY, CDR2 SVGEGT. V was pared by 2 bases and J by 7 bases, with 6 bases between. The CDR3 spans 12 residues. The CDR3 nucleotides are TGTGCCAGCAGTTACCCTTTTAACATTCAGTACTTC. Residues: CASSYPFNIQYF.

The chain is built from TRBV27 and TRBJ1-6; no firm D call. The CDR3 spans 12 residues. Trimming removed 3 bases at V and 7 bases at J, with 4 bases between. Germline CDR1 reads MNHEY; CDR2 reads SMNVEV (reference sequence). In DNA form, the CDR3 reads TGTGCCAGCAGTTTTTCCAATTCACCCCTCCACTTT. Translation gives CASSFSNSPLHF.

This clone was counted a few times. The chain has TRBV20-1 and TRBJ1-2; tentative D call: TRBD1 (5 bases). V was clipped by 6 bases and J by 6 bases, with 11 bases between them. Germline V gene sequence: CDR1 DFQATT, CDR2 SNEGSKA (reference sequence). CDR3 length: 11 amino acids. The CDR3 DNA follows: TGCAGTGCCCAGGGAGGGAATGGCTACACCTTC. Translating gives CSAQGGNGYTF.

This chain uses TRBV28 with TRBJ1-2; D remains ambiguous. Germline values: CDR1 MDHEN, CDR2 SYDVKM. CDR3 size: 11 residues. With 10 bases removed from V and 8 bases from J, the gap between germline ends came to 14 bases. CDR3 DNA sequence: TGTGCCACTTCAGGAGTGAGCGGCTACACCTTC. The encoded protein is CATSGVSGYTF.

CDR3: CASSEGERNQPQHF. The CDR3 nucleotides are TGTGCCAGCAGTGAGGGGGAACGCAATCAGCCCCAGCATTTT. The chain joins TRBV2 to TRBJ1-5; the D gene is possibly TRBD1 (5 bases). The germline CDR1 and CDR2 sequences are SNHLY and FYNNEI. Trimming removed 3 bases from V and 2 bases from J, with 8 bases in between. The CDR3 is made up of 14 amino acids.

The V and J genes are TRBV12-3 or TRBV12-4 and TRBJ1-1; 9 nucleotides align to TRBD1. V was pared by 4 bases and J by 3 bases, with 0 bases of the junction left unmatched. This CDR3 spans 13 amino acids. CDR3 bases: TGTGCCAGCAGTTGGACAGGGGACACTGAAGCTTTCTTT. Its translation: CASSWTGDTEAFF.

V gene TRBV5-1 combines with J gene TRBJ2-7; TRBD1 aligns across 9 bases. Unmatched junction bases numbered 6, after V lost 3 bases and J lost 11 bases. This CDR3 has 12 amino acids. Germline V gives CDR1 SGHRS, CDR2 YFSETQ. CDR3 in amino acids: CASSWDRASEYF. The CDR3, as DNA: TGCGCCAGCAGCTGGGACAGGGCTTCGGAGTACTTC.

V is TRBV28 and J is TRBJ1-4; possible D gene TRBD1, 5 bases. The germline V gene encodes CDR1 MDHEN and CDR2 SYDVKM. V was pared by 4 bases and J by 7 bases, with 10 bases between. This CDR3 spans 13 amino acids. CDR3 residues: CASSSPGGEKLFF. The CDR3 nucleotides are TGTGCCAGCAGTTCGCCGGGGGGTGAAAAACTGTTTTTT.

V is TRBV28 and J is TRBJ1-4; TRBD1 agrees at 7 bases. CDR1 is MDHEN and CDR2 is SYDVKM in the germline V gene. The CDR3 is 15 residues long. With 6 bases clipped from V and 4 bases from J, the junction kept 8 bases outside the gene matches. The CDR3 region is CASSTPGGGNEKLFF. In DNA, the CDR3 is TGTGCCAGCAGCACCCCAGGGGGAGGTAATGAAAAACTGTTTTTT.

CDR3 amino acids: CASTPRESTEAFF. The DNA for the CDR3 is TGTGCCAGCACCCCCAGGGAGAGCACTGAAGCTTTCTTT. The gene calls are TRBV7-9 and TRBJ1-1; the D gene is possibly TRBD1 (5 bases). The CDR3 consists of 13 residues. V was shortened by 7 bases and J by 4 bases, with 13 bases between the two germline ends. Germline V CDR1 and CDR2: SEHNR, FQNEAQ (reference sequence).

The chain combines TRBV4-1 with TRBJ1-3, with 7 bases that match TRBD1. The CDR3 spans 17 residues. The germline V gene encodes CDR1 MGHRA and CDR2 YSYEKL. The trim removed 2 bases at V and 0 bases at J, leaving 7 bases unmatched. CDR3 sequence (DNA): TGCGCCAGCAGCCAAACCTGGGACAGACTCTCTGGAAACACCATATATTTT. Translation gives CASSQTWDRLSGNTIYF.

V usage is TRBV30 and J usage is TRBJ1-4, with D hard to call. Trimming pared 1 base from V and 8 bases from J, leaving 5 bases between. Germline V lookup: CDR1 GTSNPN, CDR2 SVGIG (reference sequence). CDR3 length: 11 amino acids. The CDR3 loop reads CAWSAGEKLFF. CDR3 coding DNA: TGTGCCTGGAGTGCGGGGGAAAAACTGTTTTTT.

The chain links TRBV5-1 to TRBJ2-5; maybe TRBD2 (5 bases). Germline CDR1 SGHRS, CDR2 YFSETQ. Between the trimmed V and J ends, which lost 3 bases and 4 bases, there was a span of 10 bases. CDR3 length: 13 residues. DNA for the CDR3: TGCGCCAGCAGCTCGGCGAGGGCAGAGACCCAGTACTTC. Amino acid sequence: CASSSARAETQYF.

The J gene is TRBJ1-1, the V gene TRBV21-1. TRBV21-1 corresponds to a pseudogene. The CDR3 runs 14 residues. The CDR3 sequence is CASSHNSRGGEAFF. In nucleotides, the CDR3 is TGTGCCAGCTCCCATAACAGCCGGGGAGGCGAAGCTTTCTTT.

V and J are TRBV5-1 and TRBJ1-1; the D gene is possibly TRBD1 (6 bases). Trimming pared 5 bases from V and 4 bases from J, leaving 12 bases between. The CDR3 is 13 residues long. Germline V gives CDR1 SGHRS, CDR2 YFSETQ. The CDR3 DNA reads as TGCGCCAGCAGACTTGGACAGAGCACTGAAGCTTTCTTT. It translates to CASRLGQSTEAFF.

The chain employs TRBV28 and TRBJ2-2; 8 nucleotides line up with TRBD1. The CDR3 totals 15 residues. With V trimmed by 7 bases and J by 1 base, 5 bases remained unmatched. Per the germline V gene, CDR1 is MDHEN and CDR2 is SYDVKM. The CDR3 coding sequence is TGTGCCAGCATTGGGGACAGGAGGAACACCGGGGAGCTGTTTTTT. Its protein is CASIGDRRNTGELFF.

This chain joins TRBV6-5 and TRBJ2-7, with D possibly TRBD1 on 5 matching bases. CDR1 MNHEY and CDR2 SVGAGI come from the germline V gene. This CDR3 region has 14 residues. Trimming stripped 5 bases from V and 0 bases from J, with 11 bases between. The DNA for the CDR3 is TGTGCCAGCAGTCAAAGGGGCCTCTCCTACGAGCAGTACTTC. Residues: CASSQRGLSYEQYF.

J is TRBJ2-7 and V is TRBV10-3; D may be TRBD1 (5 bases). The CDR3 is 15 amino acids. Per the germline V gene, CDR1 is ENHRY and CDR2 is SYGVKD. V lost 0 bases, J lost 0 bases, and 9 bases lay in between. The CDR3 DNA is TGTGCCATCAGTGAGTCTACAGGAGCCTCCTACGAGCAGTACTTC. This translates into CAISESTGASYEQYF.